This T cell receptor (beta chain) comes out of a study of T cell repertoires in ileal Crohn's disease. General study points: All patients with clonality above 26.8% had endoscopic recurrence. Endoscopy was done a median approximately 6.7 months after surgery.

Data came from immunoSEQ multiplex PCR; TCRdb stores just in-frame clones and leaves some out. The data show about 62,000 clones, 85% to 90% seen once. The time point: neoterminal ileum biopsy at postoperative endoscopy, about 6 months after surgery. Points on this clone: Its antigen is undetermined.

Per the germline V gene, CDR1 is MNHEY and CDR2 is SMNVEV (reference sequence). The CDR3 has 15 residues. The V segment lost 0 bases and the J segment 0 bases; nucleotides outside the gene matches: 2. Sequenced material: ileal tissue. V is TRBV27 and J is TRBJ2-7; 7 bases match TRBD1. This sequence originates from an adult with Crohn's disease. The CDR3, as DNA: TGTGCCAGCAGTTTATCAGCAGGGGGCTCCTACGAGCAGTACTTC. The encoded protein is CASSLSAGGSYEQYF.